The 32 T cell receptor beta chains presented below share a single source sample, sequenced in a study of human CD4 T cells and Enterobacteriaceae. The data were produced by immunoSEQ multiplex PCR, yet TCRdb's version contains in-frame clones alone and is incomplete. The sample has about 1,300 clones; about half are singletons. CFSE-low CD25+ ICOS+ proliferating activated T cells were FACS-sorted after 6-7 days. Memory CD4+ T cells were CFSE-labeled and cultured 2:1 with antigen-pulsed autologous monocytes. Memory CD4+ T cells were sorted as all CD4+ cells except CD45RA+CCR7+CD95- naive cells, over 95% pure. Material: bacteria-reactive CD4+ T cells grown in culture. Subset here: CFSE-low proliferating memory CD4 T cells sorted after in vitro stimulation with a heat-inactivated bacterium or M. tuberculosis lysate. These receptors were taken from a human donor in good health.

The chain uses TRBV6-1 and TRBJ1-2; D unresolved. Per germline, CDR1 MNHNS and CDR2 SASEGT. The CDR3 is 14 amino acids. The ends were cut back, 7 bases at V and 0 bases at J, with 12 bases in the middle. CDR3 in DNA: TGTGCCAGCATCCGAAACAGAGCTAACTATGGCTACACCTTC. This sequence encodes CASIRNRANYGYTF.

The sample holds a few counts of this clone. The CDR3: CASSLGRSTDTQYF. Written as DNA, the CDR3 is TGTGCCAGCAGCCTGGGACGCAGCACAGATACGCAGTATTTT. This rearrangement joins TRBV11-3 to TRBJ2-3, with D perhaps given as TRBD1 or TRBD2 (5 bases each). V lost 5 bases and J lost 0, with 9 bases in between. In germline, CDR1 is SGHNT, CDR2 YENEEA. CDR3 size: 14 residues. Supplemented by reference TRBV11-3 and TRBJ2-3, the full variable domain reads EAGVVQSPRYKIIEKKQPVAFWCNPISGHNTLYWYLQNLGQGPELLIRYENEEAVDDSQLPKDRFSAERLKGVDSTLKIQPAELGDSAVYLCASSLGRSTDTQYFGPGTRLTVL.

The V gene is TRBV5-1, the J gene TRBJ1-3; D unresolved. Looked up from germline, CDR1 is SGHRS and CDR2 is YFSETQ. This CDR3 contains 13 residues. V lost 5 bases, J lost 2 bases, and 8 bases lay in between. CDR3 residues: CASSTGAGNTIYF. The CDR3 region has the DNA TGCGCCAGCAGTACCGGTGCTGGAAACACCATATATTTT.

A note on this clone: Compared with germline, one end of the junction differs, possibly owing to a read error. The chain carries TRBV6-5 and TRBJ2-2; D may be TRBD1 (6 bases). CDR1 and CDR2 from the germline V gene are MNHEY and SVGAGI. CDR3 length equals 14 residues. CDR3 DNA: TGTGCCATCAGTGAGGGGGTCGACGCCGGGGAGCTGTTTTTT. It specifies CAISEGVDAGELFF.

The chain links TRBV19 to TRBJ1-5; TRBD1 might be the D (6 bases). Germline CDR1 and CDR2: LNHDA and SQIVND (reference sequence). V shed 5 bases and J shed 5 bases, with 22 bases lying between them. The CDR3 is 17 residues long. The CDR3, as DNA: TGTGCCAGTAGTTACACCGACAGGTCCGTGAGTCATCAGCCCCAGCATTTT. Protein: CASSYTDRSVSHQPQHF.

The V call is TRBV7-3, the J call TRBJ2-2; D is perhaps TRBD1 or TRBD2 (5 bases each). V dropped 3 bases and J dropped 6 bases, with 11 bases sitting between them. Germline assignment: CDR1 SGHTA and CDR2 FQGTGA. The CDR3 length is 14 residues. CDR3 residues: CASSFGAWAGELFF. CDR3 coding DNA: TGTGCCAGCAGCTTCGGGGCGTGGGCCGGGGAGCTGTTTTTT.

This clone came up once. The chain employs TRBV9 and TRBJ1-1; D may be TRBD1 (5 bases). The germline CDR1 and CDR2 sequences are SGDLS and YYNGEE. V shed 3 bases and J shed 6 bases, with 15 bases lying between them. This CDR3 is built from 14 residues. The CDR3 sequence: CASSAPHAGAEAFF. The CDR3 DNA follows: TGTGCCAGCAGCGCCCCGCACGCGGGGGCTGAAGCTTTCTTT.

This clone was counted only a few times. The J gene is TRBJ2-7, the V gene TRBV13; D is uncertain. Trimming removed 5 bases at V and 5 bases at J, with 13 bases between. The CDR3 runs 13 residues. Germline V CDR1 and CDR2: PRHDT, FYEKMQ (reference sequence). The CDR3 here is CASSKRVRNEQYF. Here the CDR3 DNA reads TGTGCCAGCAGCAAAAGGGTGAGGAACGAGCAGTACTTC.

This chain connects TRBV6-1 to TRBJ2-7; 11 bases match TRBD2. Germline CDR1 and CDR2: MNHNS and SASEGT. J gave up 5 bases and V 2 bases, and 5 bases lay outside the gene matches. The CDR3 totals 15 residues. CDR3 protein: CASSETSGRIDEQYF. CDR3 coding DNA: TGTGCCAGCAGTGAAACTAGCGGGAGAATCGACGAGCAGTACTTC.

This chain links TRBV10-3 with TRBJ2-7, with TRBD1 matching over 11 bases. This CDR3 has 15 amino acids. Germline-derived CDR1 and CDR2 are ENHRY and SYGVKD. V shed 6 bases, J shed 0 bases, and the junction held 4 bases outside the gene matches. In DNA form, the CDR3 reads TGTGCCATCAGATCCGGGACAGGGGGCTCCTACGAGCAGTACTTC. Its translation is CAIRSGTGGSYEQYF.

This clone was counted between two and nine times. The rearrangement uses TRBV7-2 and TRBJ2-1, with TRBD2 identical over 13 bases. This CDR3 region has 15 residues. V lost 1 base, J lost 9 bases, and 3 bases stayed unmatched. Germline CDR1 and CDR2: SGHTA and FQGNSA. The CDR3 DNA sequence: TGTGCCAGCAGCTTAGGGACTAGCGGGAGAAGTGAGCAGTTCTTC. It translates to CASSLGTSGRSEQFF.

CDR3 region: CASSLVRGSTGGEKLFF. DNA of the CDR3: TGTGCCAGCAGCTTAGTTAGAGGGTCTACAGGTGGTGAAAAACTGTTTTTT. The chain couples TRBV11-2 to TRBJ1-4; D possibly corresponds to TRBD1 (5 bases). Germline CDR1 and CDR2: SGHAT and FQNNGV. Trimming took 1 base from V and 7 from J, leaving 19 bases between them. This CDR3 is built from 17 residues.

V and J are TRBV19 and TRBJ2-3; D is unclear. Germline values: CDR1 LNHDA, CDR2 SQIVND (reference sequence). Trimming shortened V by 3 bases and J by 11 bases, and 9 bases separated the two germline ends. The CDR3 totals 11 residues. Here the CDR3 DNA reads TGTGCCAGTAGTATTGGTTTGGAGCAGTATTTT. It yields the protein CASSIGLEQYF. Using reference TRBV19 and TRBJ2-3 for the parts outside the CDR3, the full variable domain is DGGITQSPKYLFRKEGQNVTLSCEQNLNHDAMYWYRQDPGQGLRLIYYSQIVNDFQKGDIAEGYSVSREKKESFPLTVTSAQKNPTAFYLCASSIGLEQYFGPGTRLTVL.

The chain links TRBV27 to TRBJ2-2; D possibly uses TRBD1 or TRBD2 (6 bases each). Trimming left V 10 bases short and J 1 base short, with 10 bases between. The CDR3 is made up of 13 amino acids. Germline values: CDR1 MNHEY, CDR2 SMNVEV (reference sequence). CDR3 nucleotide sequence: TGTGCCACCGCGGGACAGAACACCGGGGAGCTGTTTTTT. It yields the protein CATAGQNTGELFF.

This clone ranks as medium-sized. The genes are TRBV5-1 and TRBJ2-6, with a weak D call TRBD2 (6 bases). The CDR3 consists of 16 residues. CDR1 is SGHRS, CDR2 YFSETQ, per germline. Trimming removed 4 bases at V and 2 bases at J, with 13 bases between. The CDR3 DNA sequence: TGCGCCAGCAGCCCAGTCGGGGGAGCTGGGGCCAACGTCCTGACTTTC. Protein: CASSPVGGAGANVLTF.

Comments on this clone: At one of its ends the junction is not consistent with the germline gene, which may arise from a read error. The CDR3 region has the DNA TGCGCCAGCAGTGACGGGAACACCGGGGAGCTGTTTTTT. Residues: CASSDGNTGELFF. This chain connects TRBV6-9 to TRBJ2-2; D remains ambiguous. Germline CDR1 and CDR2: MNHGY and SVAAGI. The CDR3 extends over 13 amino acids.

This chain connects TRBV29-1 to TRBJ1-4, with no clear D. Germline V CDR1 and CDR2: SQVTM, ANQGSEA. CDR3 length: 14 residues. V shed 6 bases and J shed 0 bases, with 11 bases lying between them. CDR3 sequence: CSVVWAATNEKLFF. The CDR3 DNA is TGCAGCGTCGTCTGGGCCGCAACTAATGAAAAACTGTTTTTT.

The V and J genes are TRBV2 and TRBJ1-2; D not certain. This CDR3 has 12 residues. V was trimmed by 3 bases and J by 4 bases, leaving 6 bases between them. The germline V gene encodes CDR1 SNHLY and CDR2 FYNNEI. For the CDR3, the DNA is TGTGCCAGCAGTGAGGAGCGCTATGGCTACACCTTC. Translating it yields CASSEERYGYTF.

This clone has only one observation. This sequence joins TRBV2 and TRBJ1-1; 12 nucleotides match TRBD1. CDR3 length equals 15 residues. J gave up 7 bases and V 6 bases, and 9 bases lay outside the gene matches. CDR1 is SNHLY, CDR2 FYNNEI, per germline. The CDR3 protein is CASRGGTGGYSEAFF. The CDR3 DNA follows: TGTGCCAGCAGAGGAGGGACAGGGGGCTATAGTGAAGCTTTCTTT. Filled out from reference TRBV2 and TRBJ1-1, the complete variable domain reads EPEVTQTPSHQVTQMGQEVILRCVPISNHLYFYWYRQILGQKVEFLVSFYNNEISEKSEIFDDQFSVERPDGSNFTLKIRSTKLEDSAMYFCASRGGTGGYSEAFFGQGTRLTVV.

By share, this clone ranks as medium-sized (0.01 to 0.1%). The same CDR3 is also encoded by other DNA sequences in this sample. The J gene is TRBJ2-2, the V gene TRBV10-3; D is unresolved. Trimming removed 0 bases from V and 0 bases from J, with 2 bases in between. Looked up from germline, CDR1 is ENHRY and CDR2 is SYGVKD. The CDR3 is 14 residues long. CDR3 DNA sequence: TGTGCCATCAGTGAGTCCTCGAACACCGGGGAGCTGTTTTTT. As protein: CAISESSNTGELFF.

The CDR3 DNA follows: TGTGCCAGCAGTGTATCCCTGGGGGGACTAGCGGGAGATGATGAGCAGTTCTTC. Encoded protein: CASSVSLGGLAGDDEQFF. The rearrangement links TRBV6-1 to TRBJ2-1, with 14 bases identical to TRBD2. The germline CDR1 and CDR2 sequences are MNHNS and SASEGT. V trimming: 4 bases; J trimming: 8 bases; junction bases outside the gene matches: 13. The CDR3 totals 18 residues.

In its sample, this clone ranks as medium-sized. The chain is built from TRBV6-1 and TRBJ1-2; D is uncertain. This CDR3 region has 13 residues. CDR1 and CDR2 (germline): MNHNS, SASEGT. Trimming took off 1 base at V and 5 bases at J, with 8 bases between the two ends. The CDR3 DNA follows: TGTGCCAGCAGTGAAGGTGTGGGTTATGGCTACACCTTC. Protein product: CASSEGVGYGYTF.

Regarding this clone: A read error may produce the germline difference seen at one junction end. The genes are TRBV28 and TRBJ2-2, with no clear D. CDR1 and CDR2 from the germline V gene are MDHEN and SYDVKM. The CDR3 totals 13 residues. DNA of the CDR3: TGCGCCAGCAGTGACGGGAACACCGGGGAGCTGTTTTTT. Translated, it gives CASSDGNTGELFF.

This clone is labeled as medium-sized. V and J are TRBV11-3 and TRBJ1-2; D is unclear. Germline V lookup: CDR1 SGHNT, CDR2 YENEEA. The CDR3 sequence is 14 residues long. V was clipped by 4 bases and J by 0 bases, with 9 bases between them. CDR3 sequence (DNA): TGTGCCAGCAGCTCGGGGAGTTCTAACTATGGCTACACCTTC. As protein: CASSSGSSNYGYTF.

This chain links TRBV7-4 with TRBJ1-2, with 9 bases fitting TRBD1. Germline lookup yields CDR1 SGHVT and CDR2 SQSDAQ. With V trimmed by 5 bases and J by 8 bases, 12 bases remained unmatched. The CDR3 has 15 amino acids. In DNA, the CDR3 is TGTGCCAGCAGCCGAGGGACAGGGAGGTCGCAGGGCTACACCTTC. The encoded protein is CASSRGTGRSQGYTF.

V gene TRBV6-1 combines with J gene TRBJ2-7; D gene ambiguous. Germline CDR1 is MNHNS and CDR2 is SASEGT. There are 12 residues in the CDR3. V shed 4 bases and J shed 2 bases, with 6 bases lying between them. The CDR3 DNA reads TGTGCCAGCAGTGCCCTCGCCTACGAGCAGTACTTC. Its protein is CASSALAYEQYF.

This clone has a handful of counts. The chain couples TRBV7-9 to TRBJ2-3; 11 bases are shared with TRBD2. CDR3 size: 14 residues. Germline assignment: CDR1 SEHNR and CDR2 FQNEAQ (reference sequence). Trimming cost V 8 bases and J 2 bases; bases outside gene matches: 3. CDR3 residues: CASGTSGNTDTQYF. CDR3 bases: TGTGCCAGCGGGACTAGCGGAAACACAGATACGCAGTATTTT.

The genes are TRBV11-1 and TRBJ1-2; 7 positions match TRBD1. This CDR3 spans 14 amino acids. CDR1 SGHAT and CDR2 FQDESV come from the germline V gene (reference sequence). V shed 5 bases, J shed 4 bases, and the junction held 7 bases outside the gene matches. The CDR3: CASSPRQGGYGYTF. The CDR3 DNA reads as TGTGCCAGCAGCCCCCGACAGGGAGGCTATGGCTACACCTTC.

This clone was counted only a few times. The chain carries TRBV27 and TRBJ1-1; 8 bases are a match to TRBD1. The CDR3 consists of 13 residues. Germline V gives CDR1 MNHEY, CDR2 SMNVEV (reference sequence). The V segment lost 5 bases and the J segment 11 bases; nucleotides outside the gene matches: 10. CDR3 DNA sequence: TGTGCCAGCAGTCCCCTCCAGGGGGCTGTGGCTTTCTTT. This gives the protein CASSPLQGAVAFF.

The chain carries TRBV7-3 and TRBJ2-1; 7 nucleotides line up with TRBD2. Germline CDR1 SGHTA, CDR2 FQGTGA. The V and J ends lost 1 base and 10 bases, in that order; junction bases with no gene match: 10. The CDR3 is 15 amino acids. In DNA, the CDR3 is TGTGCCAGCAGCTTAATCCCCCGCGGGAGTGGGGAGCAGTTCTTC. This gives the protein CASSLIPRGSGEQFF.

A single count supports this clone. The rearrangement joins TRBV25-1 to TRBJ2-3; TRBD1 matches at 8 bases. This CDR3 comprises 16 residues. Germline loops: CDR1 MGHDK, CDR2 SYGVNS. Losses at the gene ends were 2 bases for V and 1 base for J; bases not matched to a gene: 5. The CDR3 here is CASSEKTGAGTDTQYF. CDR3 coding DNA: TGTGCCAGCAGTGAAAAGACAGGGGCAGGCACAGATACGCAGTATTTT.

The chain uses TRBV10-3 and TRBJ1-5, with D perhaps matching TRBD1 (5 bases). V lost 4 bases and J 5 bases, leaving 9 bases between the germline ends. The CDR3 has 13 residues. The germline V gene has CDR1 ENHRY and CDR2 SYGVKD. DNA for the CDR3: TGTGCCATCAGTGGGGGGGAGTATCAGCCCCAGCATTTT. It codes for CAISGGEYQPQHF.